Here is one TCR beta chain with its context. Its antigen is not yet known. No base quality information exists; no much larger clone differs at one position. The data originate from a study of blood T cell dynamics during melanoma immunotherapy (dated by TCRdb to 2020 to 2022). For the study in its entirety: Patients with metastatic melanoma were treated with first-line pembrolizumab or nivolumab plus ipilimumab as standard of care in the United Kingdom. The training cohort consisted of consecutive patients, while an additional independent group of patients from the same centre was pooled to form an external validation set. Peripheral T cell receptor repertoires of metastatic melanoma patients were profiled before and after one cycle of checkpoint inhibitor therapy to find early correlates of response.

Overall study outcomes, separate from this receptor: The study could not determine whether the T cell clones driving repertoire changes were melanoma-specific or reflected general immune activation. The relatively small sample size was acknowledged as something that could potentially limit how far the results can be generalized. Unlike progressors, patients who went on to achieve disease control showed a bifurcated reorganization of the PBMC repertoire at W3, with either increased clonality or increased diversity.

The CDR3 has 15 amino acids, counting the end cysteine and phenylalanine. The retained sequence is limited to the CDR3, 45 bases, with the frame set at the first base. The CDR1 and CDR2 encoded by the germline V gene (reference sequence) are SGHNT and YYREEE. V was cut back by 6 bases and J by 0 bases, leaving a gap of 10 bases between them. Every bulk PBMC sample had a fixed 350 ng of DNA loaded. TCR beta CDR3 sequences were amplified from genomic DNA using the immunoSEQ TCRb Assay kit according to manufacturer instructions. The KAPA Library Quantification Kit for Illumina platforms was used to quantify pooled libraries by qPCR. Pooled libraries were clustered at 0.6-1.1 pM and sequenced on an Illumina NextSeq 500. The authors' pipeline ran thus. TCR data were analyzed using immunoSEQ ANALYZER and the R LymphoSeq package. A rearrangement efficiency score was calculated as productive divided by the sum of productive and non-productive CDR3 sequences. Within each patient, timepoints were compared pairwise for clonality, measured with the Gini coefficient, and for diversity, measured with the Renyi index at alpha=1. In LymphoSeq, clonal relatedness was computed with an edit distance of 3 and repertoire similarity was computed with the Bhattacharyya coefficient. To classify response, a linear discriminant analysis based on week-3 changes in clonality and diversity was built with the R MASS and caret packages. TCRdb took over this immuneACCESS table, retaining in-frame rearrangements with V and J assigned. Such tables are incomplete; in checked studies, under half of the missing clones stem from an unresolved V gene, and the remainder is unexplained. From that table come the V and J calls and clone size; the DNA was used to work out D and trimming. The sample table lists roughly 5,900 clones, roughly 90% of them with a count of one. Around 5.1% of the sample is held by the ten biggest clonotypes.

The time point tag for this specimen amounts to: week 3, after first cycle of checkpoint inhibitor. Blood samples were collected before treatment (T0) and at week 3 (W3), after the first cycle of checkpoint blockade. Except for a couple of patients with rapid clinical progression, response was assessed 12 weeks after the first infusion by RECIST 1.1; disease control meant complete response, partial response or stable disease. Patients were excluded for prior systemic cancer treatment, concomitant immunosuppressant therapy or synchronous other active malignancies. Bulk PBMC and plasma cell-free DNA were both sequenced for TCR beta so that circulating cells and T cell turnover could be tracked. Lymphoprep and SepMate tubes were used to isolate PBMC from blood, and red cell lysis was then performed. QIAamp DNA Blood Mini kits were used to extract DNA from both PBMC and sorted T cell subsets.

The receptor chain draws on TRBV5-4 and TRBJ2-6; no D gene call is confident. This sequence was found in a human donor with melanoma. The source material was blood, sampled from a patient treated with checkpoint blockade. The CDR3 protein: CASNSPSSGANVLTF. The nucleotide sequence is TGTGCCAGCAATAGCCCAAGCTCTGGGGCCAACGTCCTGACTTTC.